The table lists the clone carrying this T cell receptor beta chain with a few counts. Its antigen is unidentified. Each CDR3 protein is one row after TCRdb ran MiXCR on the reads. The data contain more than 400,000 distinct CDR3 sequences, around a quarter of them seen just once; the ten biggest clones take up around 14%. The record originates from a study of T cell repertoires in cytomegalovirus infection. Study observations and caveats: The study found HLA-C-restricted CMV-specific TCR beta clonotypes dominating the ex vivo response.

This CDR3 comprises 18 residues. Germline values: CDR1 SGHRS, CDR2 YFSETQ. The V and J ends lost 0 bases and 2 bases respectively, with 20 bases between them. This clonotype was sampled from a human donor in good health (CMV status not recorded). Some clones in this sample may be carry-over from other donors' samples. Sequencing was done on a sample of PBMCs. The rearrangement uses TRBV5-1 and TRBJ1-1, with a weak D call TRBD1 (6 bases). The CDR3: CASSLVGGWQKENTEAFF. DNA of the CDR3: TGCGCCAGCAGCTTGGTAGGGGGTTGGCAGAAAGAAAACACTGAAGCTTTCTTT.